This TCR beta chain was obtained from a study of T cell responses to AZD1222 COVID-19 vaccine. This CDR3 is built from 15 residues. V gave up 2 bases and J gave up 4 bases, with 14 bases separating them. Germline lookup yields CDR1 SGDLS and CDR2 YYNGEE. The repertoire was sequenced with immunoSEQ multiplex PCR; TCRdb's copy has only in-frame clones and lacks some. The sample records roughly 120,000 clones, 91% being singletons. The study, taken as a whole, reports: Donors, mostly white British, included more females; clonal diversity was possibly underestimated. Nearly half of the spike-specific TCRs reportedly recognize variant regions that carry no mutations. Baseline seropositivity occurred in only a handful of AZD1222 recipients.

A remark on this clone: Antigen specificity is unknown.

Sequencing was performed on peripheral blood, taken on day 0 of AZD1222 vaccination. The chain combines TRBV9 with TRBJ2-3; D might be TRBD2 (5 bases). The source of this sequence is an adult in good health. In nucleotides, the CDR3 is TGTGCCAGCAGCGTCTCGGGAACACCGCCAGATACGCAGTATTTT. Residues: CASSVSGTPPDTQYF. Filled out from reference TRBV9 and TRBJ2-3, the complete variable domain reads DSGVTQTPKHLITATGQRVTLRCSPRSGDLSVYWYQQSLDQGLQFLIQYYNGEERAKGNILERFSAQQFPDLHSELNLSSLELGDSALYFCASSVSGTPPDTQYFGPGTRLTVL.